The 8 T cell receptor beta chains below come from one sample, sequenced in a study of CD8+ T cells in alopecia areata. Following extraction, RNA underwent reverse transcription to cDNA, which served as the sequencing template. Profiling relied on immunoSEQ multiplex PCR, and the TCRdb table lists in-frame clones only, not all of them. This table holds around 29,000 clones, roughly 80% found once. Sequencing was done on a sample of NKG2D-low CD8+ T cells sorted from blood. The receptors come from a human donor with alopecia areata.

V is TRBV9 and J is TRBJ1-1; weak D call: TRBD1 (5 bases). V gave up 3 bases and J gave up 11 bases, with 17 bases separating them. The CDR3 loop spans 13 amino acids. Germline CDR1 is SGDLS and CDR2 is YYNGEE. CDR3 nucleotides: TGTGCCAGCAGCGACACTCAAGGAAGGGACGCTTTCTTT. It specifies CASSDTQGRDAFF.

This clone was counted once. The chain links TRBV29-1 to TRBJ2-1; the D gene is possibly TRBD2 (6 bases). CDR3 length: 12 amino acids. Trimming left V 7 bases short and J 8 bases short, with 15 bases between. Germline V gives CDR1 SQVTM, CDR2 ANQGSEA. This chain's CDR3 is CSGPGSDDEQFF. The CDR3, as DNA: TGCAGCGGCCCCGGGAGCGACGATGAGCAGTTCTTC.

CDR3 DNA sequence: TGCGCCAGCAGCCAAGCCGGACAAGCAGGCTATGAGCAGTTCTTC. This translates into CASSQAGQAGYEQFF. The chain uses TRBV4-1 and TRBJ2-1; D might be TRBD1 (5 bases). The V and J ends lost 1 base and 8 bases respectively, with 15 bases between them. The germline V gene has CDR1 MGHRA and CDR2 YSYEKL. CDR3 length equals 15 residues.

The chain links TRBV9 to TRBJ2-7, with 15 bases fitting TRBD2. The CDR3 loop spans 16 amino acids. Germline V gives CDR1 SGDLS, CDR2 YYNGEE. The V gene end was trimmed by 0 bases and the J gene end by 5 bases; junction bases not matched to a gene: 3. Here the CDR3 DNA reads TGTGCCAGCAGCGTAGGGACTAGCGGGAGGGTGAACGAGCAGTACTTC. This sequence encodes CASSVGTSGRVNEQYF. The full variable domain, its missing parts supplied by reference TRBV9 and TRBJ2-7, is DSGVTQTPKHLITATGQRVTLRCSPRSGDLSVYWYQQSLDQGLQFLIQYYNGEERAKGNILERFSAQQFPDLHSELNLSSLELGDSALYFCASSVGTSGRVNEQYFGPGTRLTVT.

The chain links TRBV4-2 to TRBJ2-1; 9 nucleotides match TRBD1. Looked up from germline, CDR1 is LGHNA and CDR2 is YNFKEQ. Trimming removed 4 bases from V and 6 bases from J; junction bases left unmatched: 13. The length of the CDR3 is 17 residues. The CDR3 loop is CASSPGDRGSGFNEQFF. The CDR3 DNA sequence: TGTGCCAGCAGCCCTGGTGACAGGGGGAGTGGGTTCAATGAGCAGTTCTTC.

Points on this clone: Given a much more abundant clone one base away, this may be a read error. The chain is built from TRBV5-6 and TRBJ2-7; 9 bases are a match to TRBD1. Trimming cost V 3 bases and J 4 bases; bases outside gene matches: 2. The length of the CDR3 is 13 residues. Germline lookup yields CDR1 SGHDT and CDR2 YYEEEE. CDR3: CASSSGQGYEQYF. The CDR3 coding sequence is TGTGCCAGCAGCTCGGGACAGGGATACGAGCAGTACTTC.

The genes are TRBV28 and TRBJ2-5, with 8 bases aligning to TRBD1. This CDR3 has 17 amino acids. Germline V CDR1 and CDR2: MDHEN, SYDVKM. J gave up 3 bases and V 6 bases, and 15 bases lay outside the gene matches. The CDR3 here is CASSFLAGQGMEETQYF. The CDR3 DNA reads TGTGCCAGCAGCTTCCTTGCCGGACAGGGAATGGAAGAGACCCAGTACTTC. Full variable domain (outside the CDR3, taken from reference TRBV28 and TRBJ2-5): DVKVTQSSRYLVKRTGEKVFLECVQDMDHENMFWYRQDPGLGLRLIYFSYDVKMKEKGDIPEGYSVSREKKERFSLILESASTNQTSMYLCASSFLAGQGMEETQYFGPGTRLLVL.

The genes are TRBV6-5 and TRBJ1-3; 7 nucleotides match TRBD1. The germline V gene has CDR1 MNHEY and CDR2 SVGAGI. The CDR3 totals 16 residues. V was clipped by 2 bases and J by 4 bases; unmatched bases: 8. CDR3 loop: CASSYRGQVSGNTIYF. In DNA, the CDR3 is TGTGCCAGCAGTTACCGTGGACAGGTCTCCGGAAACACCATATATTTT.